Below, one T cell receptor (beta chain) is given with its context. This sample is part of a study of cytomegalovirus exposure and HLA in healthy donors. A multiplex PCR was run with 60 Vbeta primers and 13 Jbeta primers. Only in-frame clones appear in the TCRdb table, and some are missing; sequencing was by immunoSEQ multiplex PCR. The table shows 150,000 to 200,000 clones, with 75% to 90% occurring only once. The germline gives CDR1 LGHNA, CDR2 YNFKEQ. There are 13 residues in the CDR3. V was shortened by 0 bases and J by 10 bases, with 12 bases between the two germline ends. The TCR originated in a woman younger than 30 in good health and CMV-seronegative. This chain connects TRBV4-2 to TRBJ1-1; tentatively, D is TRBD1 (5 bases). The sample was PBMCs. CDR3 in DNA: TGTGCCAGCAGCCAAGAGGGCAGGGTGTCAGCTTTCTTT. It translates to CASSQEGRVSAFF.